This T cell receptor beta chain emerged from a study of T cell responses to AZD1222 COVID-19 vaccine. Data came from immunoSEQ multiplex PCR; TCRdb stores just in-frame clones and leaves some out. The data contain about 140,000 clones, over 85% of them seen just once; the ten biggest clones take up approximately 4.7%. Study-wide findings and caveats: Spike was spanned by vaccine-associated CD4 TCRs, which were dominant at 160-218 and 743-854. Females outnumbered males among donors, who were mostly white British; clonal diversity was possibly underestimated. Regions left unmutated in variants are reportedly the target of nearly half of spike-specific TCRs. Repertoires in all cases were sampled only once the peak T cell response had passed.

V was cut by 5 bases and J by 5 bases, with 12 bases left in between. The CDR3 sequence is 13 residues long. With respect to this clone: Its antigen is currently unknown.

This chain uses TRBV12-3 or TRBV12-4 with TRBJ1-1; possible D gene TRBD1, 5 bases. Sample: peripheral blood, taken on day 0 of AZD1222 vaccination. The TCR originated in an adult in good health. CDR3: CASSPGGRTEAFF. CDR3 sequence (DNA): TGTGCCAGCAGTCCCGGGGGTCGGACTGAAGCTTTCTTT.